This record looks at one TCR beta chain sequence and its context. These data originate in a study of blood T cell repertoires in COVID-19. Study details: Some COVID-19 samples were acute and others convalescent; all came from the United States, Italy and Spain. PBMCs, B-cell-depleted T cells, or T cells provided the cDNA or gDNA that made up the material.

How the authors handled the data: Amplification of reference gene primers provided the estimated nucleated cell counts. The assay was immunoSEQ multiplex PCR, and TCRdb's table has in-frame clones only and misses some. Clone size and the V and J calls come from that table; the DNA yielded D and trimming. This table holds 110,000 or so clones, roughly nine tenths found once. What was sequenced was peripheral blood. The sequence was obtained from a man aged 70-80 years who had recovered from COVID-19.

The DNA of the CDR3 is TGTGCCAGCGGAGGTTTGATTAGTGGTGGCTACACCTTC. It codes for CASGGLISGGYTF. The chain uses TRBV2 and TRBJ1-2; D unresolved. The V gene lost 8 bases and the J gene lost 7 bases, with 17 bases spanning the gap. Germline V gene lookup returns CDR1 SNHLY and CDR2 FYNNEI. The CDR3 contains 13 residues.